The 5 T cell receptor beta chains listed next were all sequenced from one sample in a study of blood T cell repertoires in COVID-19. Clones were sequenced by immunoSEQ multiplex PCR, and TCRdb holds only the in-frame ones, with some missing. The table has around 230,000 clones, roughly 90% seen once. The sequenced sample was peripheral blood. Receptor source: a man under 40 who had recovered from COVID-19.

CDR3 sequence: CASKSGGNSPLHF. CDR3 nucleotide sequence: TGTGCCAGCAAATCAGGGGGCAATTCACCCCTCCACTTT. J is TRBJ1-6 and V is TRBV7-8, with TRBD1 matching 8 bases. This CDR3 is 13 amino acids long. Trimming took 7 bases from V and 7 from J; bases not matched to a gene: 3. Per germline, CDR1 SGHVS and CDR2 FQNEAQ. The whole variable domain, filled in from reference TRBV7-8 and TRBJ1-6, reads GAGVSQSPRYKVAKRGQDVALRCDPISGHVSLFWYQQALGQGPEFLTYFQNEAQLDKSGLPSDRFFAERPEGSVSTLKIQRTQQEDSAVYLCASKSGGNSPLHFGNGTRLTVT.

The CDR3 sequence is CATSGQANQPQHF. The CDR3, as DNA: TGTGCCACCTCAGGACAGGCTAATCAGCCCCAGCATTTT. The chain employs TRBV27 and TRBJ1-5; 7 bases align to TRBD1. The V gene end was trimmed by 10 bases and the J gene end by 4 bases; junction bases not matched to a gene: 7. The CDR3 runs to 13 residues. Germline-derived CDR1 and CDR2 are MNHEY and SMNVEV (reference sequence).

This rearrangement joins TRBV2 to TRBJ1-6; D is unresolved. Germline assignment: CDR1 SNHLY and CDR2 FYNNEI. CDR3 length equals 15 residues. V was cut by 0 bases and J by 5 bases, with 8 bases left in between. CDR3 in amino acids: CASSEARANNSPLHF. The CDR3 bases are TGTGCCAGCAGTGAAGCGCGAGCGAATAATTCACCCCTCCACTTT.

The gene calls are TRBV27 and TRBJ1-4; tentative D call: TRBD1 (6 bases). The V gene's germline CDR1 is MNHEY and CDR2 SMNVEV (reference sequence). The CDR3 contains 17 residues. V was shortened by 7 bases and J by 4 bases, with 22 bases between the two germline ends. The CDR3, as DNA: TGTGCCAGCATTGTCCAACGGGCGAGGGGGTTTAATGAAAAACTGTTTTTT. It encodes CASIVQRARGFNEKLFF.

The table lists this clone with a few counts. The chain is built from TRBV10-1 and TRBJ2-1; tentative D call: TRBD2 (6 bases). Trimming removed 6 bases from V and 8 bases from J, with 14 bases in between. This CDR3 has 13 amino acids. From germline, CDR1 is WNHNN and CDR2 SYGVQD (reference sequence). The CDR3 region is CASSSTSTDEQFF. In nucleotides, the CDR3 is TGCGCCAGCAGCTCGACTAGTACGGATGAGCAGTTCTTC.